The entry that follows covers one T cell receptor (beta chain) sequence. Time point in this sample: pretreatment peripheral blood. Locally advanced or metastatic urothelial carcinoma was present in patients. Each individual provided 1 to 8 samples (taken pretreatment and on-treatment). This sample was included in a study of PD-L1 blockade in urothelial cancer. Study summary: Men with urothelial cancer arising in the bladder made up about 85% of the roughly 29 patients. Blood was evaluated 3 weeks (second dose) and 6 weeks after therapy began.

CDR1 is SGHNT, CDR2 YYREEE, per germline (reference sequence). This CDR3 spans 16 amino acids. J lost 2 bases, V lost 4 bases, and 7 bases had no gene match. Clones were sequenced by immunoSEQ multiplex PCR, and TCRdb holds only the in-frame ones, with some missing. Of 130,000 or so clones listed, roughly 80% were seen once; the top ten hold 2.5% to 4%. The V call is TRBV5-4, the J call TRBJ2-3; 10 nucleotides align to TRBD2. The source is a man between 50 and 59 years old with urothelial cancer. Sequenced material: PBMCs, taken around atezolizumab (anti-PD-L1) treatment. The CDR3 DNA follows: TGTGCCAGCAGCCCCCGACTAGCGGGTATCACAGATACGCAGTATTTT. Translated, it gives CASSPRLAGITDTQYF.